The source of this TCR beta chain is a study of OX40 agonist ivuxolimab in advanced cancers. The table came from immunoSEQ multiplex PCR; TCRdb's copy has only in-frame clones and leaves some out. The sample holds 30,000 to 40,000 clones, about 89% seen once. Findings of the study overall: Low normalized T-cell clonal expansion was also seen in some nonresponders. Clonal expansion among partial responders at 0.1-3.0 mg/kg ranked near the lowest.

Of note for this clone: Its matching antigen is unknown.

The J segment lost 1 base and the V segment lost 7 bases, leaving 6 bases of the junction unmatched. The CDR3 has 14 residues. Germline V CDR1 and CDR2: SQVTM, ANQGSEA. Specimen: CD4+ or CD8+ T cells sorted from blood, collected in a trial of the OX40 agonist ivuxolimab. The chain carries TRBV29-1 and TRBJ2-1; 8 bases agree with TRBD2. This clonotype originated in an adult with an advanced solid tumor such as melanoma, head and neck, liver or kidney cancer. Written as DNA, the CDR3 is TGCAGCGACATAGCGGGGTCTTCCTACAATGAGCAGTTCTTC. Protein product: CSDIAGSSYNEQFF.